One and the same sample provided the 27 T cell receptor beta chains below, sequenced in a study of early stage breast cancer tumors. Data came from immunoSEQ multiplex PCR; TCRdb stores just in-frame clones and leaves some out. The sample contains approximately 50,000 clones, over 60% of which appear only once. Sequenced: blood. The receptors shown here come from a person aged 30 to 40 with breast cancer.

The chain combines TRBV29-1 with TRBJ2-7, with 11 positions matching TRBD2. CDR3 length: 14 amino acids. V was pared by 6 bases and J by 0 bases, with 4 bases of the junction left unmatched. Germline V lookup: CDR1 SQVTM, CDR2 ANQGSEA. This chain's CDR3 is CSVRLAGLSYEQYF. DNA for the CDR3: TGCAGCGTCCGACTAGCGGGACTCTCCTACGAGCAGTACTTC.

The chain uses TRBV6-5 and TRBJ2-1, with 8 bases lining up with TRBD2. Germline CDR1 and CDR2: MNHEY and SVGAGI. The CDR3 runs to 15 residues. The junction had 12 bases not matched to a gene; V was cut back by 7 bases and J by 7 bases. CDR3 sequence reads: CASTFGRAIGNEQFF. The CDR3 nucleotides are TGTGCCAGCACGTTCGGGAGGGCGATCGGGAATGAGCAGTTCTTC.

The chain links TRBV19 to TRBJ2-1; tentatively, D is TRBD2 (6 bases). CDR1 LNHDA and CDR2 SQIVND come from the germline V gene (reference sequence). Trimming left V 7 bases short and J 4 bases short, with 14 bases between. The CDR3 is 14 amino acids. CDR3 sequence reads: CASTATSMYNEQFF. The CDR3 DNA follows: TGTGCCAGTACTGCGACTAGTATGTACAATGAGCAGTTCTTC.

V and J are TRBV7-9 and TRBJ2-1; D is ambiguous. Deletions cut 1 base from V and 0 bases from J, with 10 bases between. The germline V gene encodes CDR1 SEHNR and CDR2 FQNEAQ (reference sequence). The CDR3 spans 16 residues. The CDR3 loop is CASSLVPGSSYNEQFF. CDR3 DNA sequence: TGTGCCAGCAGCTTAGTCCCAGGCAGCTCCTACAATGAGCAGTTCTTC.

This clone has only a few counts. This sequence joins TRBV2 and TRBJ2-7; 13 positions agree with TRBD2. J lost 5 bases, V lost 7 bases, and 14 bases had no gene match. CDR3 length: 17 residues. CDR1 and CDR2 from the germline V gene are SNHLY and FYNNEI. The CDR3 region has the DNA TGTGCCAGCACCCAGGGACTAGCGGGACCCCGTTTGAACGAGCAGTACTTC. Translation: CASTQGLAGPRLNEQYF.

The rearrangement joins TRBV4-2 to TRBJ1-2, with 7 bases lining up with TRBD1. J gave up 1 base and V 1 base, and 9 bases lay outside the gene matches. The CDR3 consists of 17 residues. The germline CDR1 and CDR2 sequences are LGHNA and YNFKEQ. CDR3 sequence: CASSQGRDSYRNYGYTF. DNA of the CDR3: TGTGCCAGCAGCCAAGGCCGGGACAGCTACCGTAACTATGGCTACACCTTC.

The chain combines TRBV7-8 with TRBJ1-3; no reliable D call. CDR3 length: 13 amino acids. Trimming took 6 bases from V and 3 from J, leaving 9 bases between them. Looked up from germline, CDR1 is SGHVS and CDR2 is FQNEAQ. CDR3 nucleotides: TGTGCCAGCAGAGGCGGGCTTGGAAACACCATATATTTT. Its translation: CASRGGLGNTIYF. The full variable domain, with the rest looked up from reference TRBV7-8 and TRBJ1-3, is GAGVSQSPRYKVAKRGQDVALRCDPISGHVSLFWYQQALGQGPEFLTYFQNEAQLDKSGLPSDRFFAERPEGSVSTLKIQRTQQEDSAVYLCASRGGLGNTIYFGEGSWLTVV.

This sequence joins TRBV9 and TRBJ2-3; maybe TRBD2 (7 bases). The CDR3 runs to 12 residues. Germline V lookup: CDR1 SGDLS, CDR2 YYNGEE. V lost 4 bases and J 11 bases, leaving 14 bases between the germline ends. CDR3 sequence: CASSPEGGGQYF. Here the CDR3 DNA reads TGTGCCAGCAGCCCCGAGGGAGGGGGGCAGTATTTT. Based on the CDR3 plus reference TRBV9 and TRBJ2-3, the full variable domain is DSGVTQTPKHLITATGQRVTLRCSPRSGDLSVYWYQQSLDQGLQFLIQYYNGEERAKGNILERFSAQQFPDLHSELNLSSLELGDSALYFCASSPEGGGQYFGPGTRLTVL.

This chain uses TRBV18 with TRBJ1-6; D might be TRBD1 (5 bases). CDR3 length: 15 residues. Per germline, CDR1 KGHSH and CDR2 LQKENI. V gave up 1 base and J gave up 10 bases, with 14 bases separating them. The CDR3 region is CASSPLRQTESPLHF. The CDR3 DNA reads TGTGCCAGCTCACCACTTAGACAGACTGAGTCACCCCTCCACTTT.

V gene TRBV9 combines with J gene TRBJ1-2, with 7 bases fitting TRBD1. This CDR3 is 15 amino acids long. J gave up 0 bases and V 0 bases, and 2 bases lay outside the gene matches. The V gene's germline CDR1 is SGDLS and CDR2 YYNGEE. The CDR3 protein is CASSVGDSANYGYTF. DNA for the CDR3: TGTGCCAGCAGCGTAGGGGACAGCGCTAACTATGGCTACACCTTC.

The chain carries TRBV7-6 and TRBJ2-7; 9 bases map to TRBD2. The CDR3 length is 17 residues. Germline CDR1 and CDR2: SGHVS and FNYEAQ. V dropped 4 bases and J dropped 4; count of bases not matched to a gene: 14. DNA for the CDR3: TGTGCCAGCAGCTCTTACCCTCCGGGACTAGCCAGGTACGAGCAGTACTTC. Its translation is CASSSYPPGLARYEQYF. Drawing the rest from reference TRBV7-6 and TRBJ2-7, the complete variable domain is GAGVSQSPRYKVTKRGQDVALRCDPISGHVSLYWYRQALGQGPEFLTYFNYEAQQDKSGLPNDRFSAERPEGSISTLTIQRTEQRDSAMYRCASSSYPPGLARYEQYFGPGTRLTVT.

The J gene is TRBJ1-1, the V gene TRBV18; D is perhaps TRBD1 (5 bases). Germline V gives CDR1 KGHSH, CDR2 LQKENI. CDR3 length equals 13 residues. V lost 7 bases and J 4 bases, leaving 13 bases between the germline ends. CDR3 residues: CASLAGEGTEAFF. In nucleotides, the CDR3 is TGTGCCAGCTTGGCGGGGGAGGGCACTGAAGCTTTCTTT.

The V and J genes are TRBV5-1 and TRBJ2-7, with 9 bases lining up with TRBD2. The CDR3 is made up of 14 amino acids. V gave up 5 bases and J gave up 4 bases; unmatched junction bases: 7. CDR1 and CDR2 from the germline V gene are SGHRS and YFSETQ. The CDR3 bases are TGCGCCAGCAGGATAGCGGGAGAAGGATACGAGCAGTACTTC. Translating it yields CASRIAGEGYEQYF.

The chain combines TRBV18 with TRBJ2-1; TRBD1 matches at 9 bases. Germline CDR1 is KGHSH and CDR2 is LQKENI. This CDR3 has 15 amino acids. The V segment lost 6 bases and the J segment 8 bases; nucleotides outside the gene matches: 11. This CDR3 reads CASSARTGAEDEQFF. DNA for the CDR3: TGTGCCAGCTCGGCCCGGACAGGGGCCGAGGATGAGCAGTTCTTC. Based on the CDR3 plus reference TRBV18 and TRBJ2-1, the full variable domain is NAGVMQNPRHLVRRRGQEARLRCSPMKGHSHVYWYRQLPEEGLKFMVYLQKENIIDESGMPKERFSAEFPKEGPSILRIQQVVRGDSAAYFCASSARTGAEDEQFFGPGTRLTVL.

The J gene is TRBJ2-1, the V gene TRBV14; TRBD2 matches at 8 bases. V trimming: 3 bases; J trimming: 3 bases; junction bases outside the gene matches: 7. The CDR3 sequence is 16 residues long. The germline gives CDR1 SGHDN, CDR2 FVKESK. CDR3 DNA: TGTGCCAGCAGCCACCAAACTAGCGGTTACTACAATGAGCAGTTCTTC. Translation: CASSHQTSGYYNEQFF.

The chain combines TRBV15 with TRBJ2-1, with 12 bases that match TRBD2. The CDR3 length is 17 residues. Looked up from germline, CDR1 is LNHNV and CDR2 is YYDKDF (reference sequence). Trimming took 1 base from V and 3 from J; bases not matched to a gene: 4. This chain's CDR3 is CATSRGLAGALYNEQFF. The CDR3 DNA reads as TGTGCCACCAGCAGAGGACTAGCGGGAGCGCTCTACAATGAGCAGTTCTTC. The full variable domain, completed using reference TRBV15 and TRBJ2-1, is DAMVIQNPRYQVTQFGKPVTLSCSQTLNHNVMYWYQQKSSQAPKLLFHYYDKDFNNEADTPDNFQSRRPNTSFCFLDIRSPGLGDTAMYLCATSRGLAGALYNEQFFGPGTRLTVL.

V usage is TRBV6-6 and J usage is TRBJ2-5; no reliable D call. V lost 4 bases, J lost 4 bases, and 10 bases lay in between. Germline lookup yields CDR1 MNHNY and CDR2 SVGAGI (reference sequence). This CDR3 contains 13 residues. CDR3: CASSLIIRETQYF. The CDR3 nucleotides are TGTGCCAGCAGTTTAATCATTCGAGAGACCCAGTACTTC.

The V and J genes are TRBV19 and TRBJ1-1; 9 bases are a match to TRBD1. J lost 5 bases, V lost 11 bases, and 9 bases had no gene match. The germline V gene encodes CDR1 LNHDA and CDR2 SQIVND (reference sequence). CDR3 size: 13 residues. CDR3 bases: TGTGCCGCTACGGGACAGGGCCTGACTGAAGCTTTCTTT. This sequence encodes CAATGQGLTEAFF.

This clone was seen just once. The rearrangement joins TRBV20-1 to TRBJ2-1; D is unclear. CDR3 length: 11 residues. CDR1 is DFQATT and CDR2 is SNEGSKA in the germline V gene (reference sequence). Between the trimmed V and J ends, which lost 3 bases and 6 bases, there was a span of 6 bases. The CDR3 DNA sequence: TGCAGTGCTAGTTTGTCCAATGAGCAGTTCTTC. Its protein product is CSASLSNEQFF.

The gene calls are TRBV19 and TRBJ2-7; 11 nucleotides line up with TRBD2. V was clipped by 9 bases and J by 6 bases; unmatched bases: 13. This CDR3 is built from 15 residues. Germline V CDR1 and CDR2: LNHDA, SQIVND (reference sequence). CDR3 in DNA: TGTGCCAGCCAAATGACGACTAGCGGGACGGGCGAGCAGTACTTC. This gives the protein CASQMTTSGTGEQYF.

The CDR3 DNA reads TGTGCCAGCAGCTTTTTTAATAGCAATCAGCCCCAGCATTTT. Residues: CASSFFNSNQPQHF. The chain carries TRBV7-2 and TRBJ1-5; D not resolved. Germline loops: CDR1 SGHTA, CDR2 FQGNSA. This CDR3 is built from 14 residues. Trimming took off 3 bases at V and 0 bases at J, with 6 bases between the two ends.

The count of this clone is one. V is TRBV7-2 and J is TRBJ2-5, with D unresolved. The CDR3 length is 11 residues. CDR1 and CDR2 (germline): SGHTA, FQGNSA. V was shortened by 5 bases and J by 2 bases, with 3 bases between the two germline ends. For the CDR3, the DNA is TGTGCCAGCAGCATACAAGAGACCCAGTACTTC. It yields the protein CASSIQETQYF.

The V and J genes are TRBV7-3 and TRBJ1-3; D unclear. Germline values: CDR1 SGHTA, CDR2 FQGTGA. The CDR3 runs 13 residues. The ends were cut back, 1 base at V and 0 bases at J, with 1 base in the middle. This chain's CDR3 is CASSLNSGNTIYF. Here the CDR3 DNA reads TGTGCCAGCAGCTTAAACTCTGGAAACACCATATATTTT.

The chain carries TRBV27 and TRBJ1-2; D is ambiguous. Germline V gives CDR1 MNHEY, CDR2 SMNVEV (reference sequence). The CDR3 loop spans 12 amino acids. V was shortened by 2 bases and J by 7 bases, with 8 bases between the two germline ends. The CDR3 bases are TGTGCCAGCAGTTTAGAGGGAAGTGGCTACACCTTC. Translation gives CASSLEGSGYTF.

The rearrangement joins TRBV19 to TRBJ1-6; a possible D gene is TRBD1 (6 bases). Germline values: CDR1 LNHDA, CDR2 SQIVND (reference sequence). Trimming took off 3 bases at V and 5 bases at J, with 17 bases between the two ends. The CDR3 length is 17 residues. The CDR3 DNA sequence: TGTGCCAGTAGTATTGGGCAGGGGACTCTAAATAATTCACCCCTCCACTTT. It is translated as CASSIGQGTLNNSPLHF. Based on the CDR3 plus reference TRBV19 and TRBJ1-6, the full variable domain is DGGITQSPKYLFRKEGQNVTLSCEQNLNHDAMYWYRQDPGQGLRLIYYSQIVNDFQKGDIAEGYSVSREKKESFPLTVTSAQKNPTAFYLCASSIGQGTLNNSPLHFGNGTRLTVT.

J is TRBJ2-3 and V is TRBV30, with 7 bases lining up with TRBD2. CDR1 is GTSNPN, CDR2 SVGIG, per germline (reference sequence). This CDR3 is built from 16 residues. Trimming cost V 2 bases and J 6 bases; bases outside gene matches: 14. The CDR3 DNA sequence: TGTGCCTGGAGTTCCCTTAGCGGGCCTGTAGGGGATACGCAGTATTTT. It specifies CAWSSLSGPVGDTQYF.

This rearrangement joins TRBV5-1 to TRBJ1-2; D might be TRBD1 (5 bases). The CDR3 has 16 amino acids. Trimming pared 0 bases from V and 3 bases from J, leaving 15 bases between. Germline V CDR1 and CDR2: SGHRS, YFSETQ. The CDR3 reads CASSLAFSGQDYGYTF. The CDR3 coding sequence is TGCGCCAGCAGCTTGGCCTTTTCAGGGCAAGACTATGGCTACACCTTC.